Presented here are 18 T cell receptor beta chains from one specimen sequenced in a study of shared clonotypes between healthy human individuals. TCRdb's copy holds only in-frame clones and misses some; the assay was immunoSEQ multiplex PCR. In the table there are approximately 980,000 clones, roughly 72% of which are singletons. Sequencing was done on a sample of memory CD4+ T cells sorted from blood. Documented subset: CD45RA-negative fraction. These receptors were obtained from a man between 18 and 35 years old in good health.

The rearrangement joins TRBV6-1 to TRBJ1-5, with D possibly matching TRBD1 (5 bases). Germline lookup yields CDR1 MNHNS and CDR2 SASEGT. CDR3 length: 14 amino acids. The V and J ends lost 2 bases and 5 bases respectively, with 10 bases between them. CDR3 nucleotide sequence: TGTGCCAGCAGTGAATGGCAGGGTGATCAGCCCCAGCATTTT. This gives the protein CASSEWQGDQPQHF.

This rearrangement joins TRBV11-2 to TRBJ2-7; D is ambiguous. V lost 8 bases and J lost 6, with 11 bases in between. Germline CDR1 reads SGHAT; CDR2 reads FQNNGV. The length of the CDR3 is 11 residues. CDR3 DNA: TGTGCCAGCGGGGTTCTGGGCGAGCAGTACTTC. The encoded protein is CASGVLGEQYF. The complete variable domain, with remaining parts taken from reference TRBV11-2 and TRBJ2-7, reads EAGVAQSPRYKIIEKRQSVAFWCNPISGHATLYWYQQILGQGPKLLIQFQNNGVVDDSQLPKDRFSAERLKGVDSTLKIQPAKLEDSAVYLCASGVLGEQYFGPGTRLTVT.

The V gene is TRBV19, the J gene TRBJ2-7; 7 bases fit TRBD1. CDR3 size: 16 residues. The V segment lost 6 bases and the J segment 0 bases; nucleotides outside the gene matches: 11. The germline V gene has CDR1 LNHDA and CDR2 SQIVND (reference sequence). The CDR3 spells CASSYTRDRTSYEQYF. DNA of the CDR3: TGTGCCAGTAGCTACACACGGGACAGAACCTCCTACGAGCAGTACTTC.

This rearrangement joins TRBV5-1 to TRBJ2-2; a possible D gene is TRBD1 (6 bases). The V end lost 2 bases, the J end lost 3 bases, and 8 bases lay between the germline ends. Germline lookup yields CDR1 SGHRS and CDR2 YFSETQ. The CDR3 has 14 amino acids. The CDR3 loop reads CASSLQGYTGELFF. The CDR3 DNA reads TGCGCCAGCAGCTTACAGGGTTACACCGGGGAGCTGTTTTTT.

The chain carries TRBV6-1 and TRBJ1-1; TRBD1 agrees at 8 bases. Germline-derived CDR1 and CDR2 are MNHNS and SASEGT. The CDR3 length is 14 residues. The V gene end was trimmed by 2 bases and the J gene end by 10 bases; junction bases not matched to a gene: 9. The CDR3 protein is CASSERQGAAGAFF. The CDR3 DNA is TGTGCCAGCAGTGAACGTCAGGGGGCTGCGGGAGCTTTCTTT.

CDR3 bases: TGCGCCAGCAGCCGCGGGGGGGCCCCAGATACGCAGTATTTT. Protein sequence: CASSRGGAPDTQYF. The rearrangement links TRBV5-1 to TRBJ2-3, with 9 bases matching TRBD2. The CDR3 contains 14 residues. The germline V gene has CDR1 SGHRS and CDR2 YFSETQ. The V gene end was trimmed by 4 bases and the J gene end by 4 bases; junction bases not matched to a gene: 4. Drawing the rest from reference TRBV5-1 and TRBJ2-3, the complete variable domain is KAGVTQTPRYLIKTRGQQVTLSCSPISGHRSVSWYQQTPGQGLQFLFEYFSETQRNKGNFPGRFSGRQFSNSRSEMNVSTLELGDSALYLCASSRGGAPDTQYFGPGTRLTVL.

A word on this clone: Other DNA sequences of this sample code for an identical CDR3. The chain combines TRBV18 with TRBJ1-6; tentatively, D is TRBD1 (6 bases). Deletions cut 6 bases from V and 7 bases from J, with 10 bases between. Germline V gene lookup returns CDR1 KGHSH and CDR2 LQKENI. The CDR3 is made up of 13 amino acids. The CDR3 DNA reads TGTGCCAGCTCGCCGGACAGAAATTCACCCCTCCACTTT. Residues: CASSPDRNSPLHF.

The rearrangement joins TRBV21-1 to TRBJ2-3; the table's D call, TRBD2, has no DNA check behind it. TRBV21-1 is an annotated pseudogene. This CDR3 spans 18 amino acids. CDR3 coding DNA: TGTGCCAGCAGCAAAGCCCTCCCGACTAGGAGGGGAGGGGATACGCAGTATTTT. It is translated as CASSKALPTRRGGDTQYF.

The chain couples TRBV7-2 to TRBJ2-5; a possible D gene is TRBD2 (5 bases). Germline CDR1 reads SGHTA; CDR2 reads FQGNSA. CDR3 length equals 14 residues. V gave up 5 bases and J gave up 5 bases, with 15 bases separating them. The CDR3 coding sequence is TGTGCCAGCAGCCCCCCCGGGGTGAGGGAGACCCAGTACTTC. It is translated as CASSPPGVRETQYF.

The gene calls are TRBV7-2 and TRBJ1-1, with a tentative D call TRBD1 (5 bases). V lost 5 bases and J 1 base, leaving 14 bases between the germline ends. The germline gives CDR1 SGHTA, CDR2 FQGNSA. This CDR3 has 15 amino acids. In DNA form, the CDR3 reads TGTGCCAGCAGCCCAGACGGGACGGAGAACACTGAAGCTTTCTTT. Translated: CASSPDGTENTEAFF.

The rearrangement links TRBV11-3 to TRBJ1-4; TRBD1 is a possible D gene (6 bases). Germline V gene sequence: CDR1 SGHNT, CDR2 YENEEA. Trimming cost V 4 bases and J 5 bases, with 11 bases left between them. The CDR3 covers 14 residues. The chain's CDR3 is CASSYRVGNEKLFF. In nucleotides, the CDR3 is TGTGCCAGCAGCTACAGGGTCGGGAATGAAAAACTGTTTTTT. Drawing the rest from reference TRBV11-3 and TRBJ1-4, the complete variable domain is EAGVVQSPRYKIIEKKQPVAFWCNPISGHNTLYWYLQNLGQGPELLIRYENEEAVDDSQLPKDRFSAERLKGVDSTLKIQPAELGDSAVYLCASSYRVGNEKLFFGSGTQLSVL.

The V gene is TRBV29-1, the J gene TRBJ2-7; D remains ambiguous. The CDR3 is 11 residues long. The V gene's germline CDR1 is SQVTM and CDR2 ANQGSEA. Trimming left V 3 bases short and J 6 bases short, with 9 bases between. The CDR3 DNA is TGCAGCGTTGACAGGACGGGCGAGCAGTACTTC. The encoded protein is CSVDRTGEQYF.

This clone has just one count. The rearrangement joins TRBV28 to TRBJ1-2, with TRBD1 identical over 9 bases. This CDR3 comprises 15 residues. Germline lookup yields CDR1 MDHEN and CDR2 SYDVKM. Trimming removed 8 bases from V and 1 base from J; junction bases left unmatched: 8. The CDR3: CASVRQGEINYGYTF. The DNA for the CDR3 is TGTGCCAGCGTGCGACAGGGGGAGATTAACTATGGCTACACCTTC.

The V and J genes are TRBV30 and TRBJ2-7; 13 bases agree with TRBD2. Germline loops: CDR1 GTSNPN, CDR2 SVGIG (reference sequence). The CDR3 contains 15 residues. V trimming: 3 bases; J trimming: 6 bases; junction bases outside the gene matches: 8. This chain's CDR3 is CAWRQGLAGVGEQYF. The DNA of the CDR3 is TGTGCCTGGAGGCAAGGACTAGCGGGAGTCGGCGAGCAGTACTTC.

This chain uses TRBV23-1 with TRBJ2-5; D is uncertain. TRBV23-1 is an ORF for which the function is uncertain. This CDR3 has 14 residues. V lost 4 bases to trimming and J lost 0 bases, with 9 bases between them. This chain's CDR3 is CASSLPLYQETQYF. CDR3 nucleotides: TGCGCCAGCAGTCTTCCCCTGTACCAAGAGACCCAGTACTTC.

The chain joins TRBV19 to TRBJ1-1, with 7 nucleotides matching TRBD1. In germline, CDR1 is LNHDA, CDR2 SQIVND (reference sequence). The CDR3 consists of 13 residues. Trimming cost V 7 bases and J 4 bases; bases outside gene matches: 6. The CDR3, as DNA: TGTGCCAGTAAAGGACAGGCAGGCACTGAAGCTTTCTTT. Translating it yields CASKGQAGTEAFF.

The chain has TRBV5-4 and TRBJ1-2; a possible D gene is TRBD1 (5 bases). V dropped 3 bases and J dropped 5 bases, with 17 bases sitting between them. From germline, CDR1 is SGHNT and CDR2 YYREEE (reference sequence). The CDR3 loop spans 15 amino acids. The CDR3 bases are TGTGCCAGCAGCTCTAAGACTCAGGGACCTTATGGCTACACCTTC. Residues: CASSSKTQGPYGYTF. Complete variable domain (other parts from reference TRBV5-4 and TRBJ1-2): ETGVTQSPTHLIKTRGQQVTLRCSSQSGHNTVSWYQQALGQGPQFIFQYYREEENGRGNFPPRFSGLQFPNYSSELNVNALELDDSALYLCASSSKTQGPYGYTFGSGTRLTVV.

This clone was detected ten times or more. The V gene is TRBV7-6, the J gene TRBJ2-3, with D uncertain. The V end was cut by 2 bases, the J end by 3 bases, with 3 bases between. Germline V gene sequence: CDR1 SGHVS, CDR2 FNYEAQ. This CDR3 comprises 12 residues. The CDR3 loop reads CASSLSTDTQYF. CDR3 nucleotide sequence: TGTGCCAGCAGCTTAAGTACAGATACGCAGTATTTT.